These T cell receptor beta chains were read from a single sample in a study of shared clonotypes between healthy human individuals. Libraries were prepared by immunoSEQ multiplex PCR; TCRdb keeps only in-frame clonotypes and omits some of them. The top ten hold roughly 0.23% of the sample, which has about 800,000 clones, approximately 97% seen once. The sample consisted of naive CD8+ T cells sorted from blood. These receptors were taken from a man aged 30 to 45 in good health. CDR3s leave out the opening cysteine and the closing phenylalanine or tryptophan. Rows give clone size only sometimes, using once, few, many, or a class for an expanded clone.

>once|TRBV27
ASGTSYYEQY
>NA|TRBV9
ASSASAGGTYEQY
>once|TRBV2
ASRRQRQMENQPQH
>once|TRBV5-5
ASSPPDRGQETQY
>NA|TRBV25-1
ASSGSGAHYGYT
>NA|TRBV6-5
ASSYGSPEIDYGYT
>NA|TRBV10-3
AISTAGTSGGPYEQY
>once|TRBV11-2
ASSLENWKETQY
>NA|TRBV28
ASRDAYNEQF
>NA|TRBV2
ASRSSGNHYGYT